This TCR beta chain stems from a study of PD-1 blockade in classical Hodgkin lymphoma. The time point denotes: cycle 4 day 1 (C4D1), after six to seven weeks of nivolumab. Every patient was affected by relapse after autologous stem cell transplantation, while exposure to brentuximab vedotin was not uniform. Classifying best responses yielded complete response, partial response or progressive disease. Profiled with immunoSEQ multiplex PCR; TCRdb holds only in-frame clones, not every one. The sample gives around 50,000 clones, 90% of which show up once; over 11% is in the top ten. Germline V CDR1 and CDR2: SGHTA, FQGNSA. Between the trimmed V and J ends, which lost 1 base and 10 bases, there was a span of 10 bases. This CDR3 has 12 amino acids. Points from the study as a whole: The CD4+ diversity rise by C4D1 was clearest in complete responders.

With regard to this clone: Its antigen is not identified.

This chain uses TRBV7-2 with TRBJ1-2; possibly TRBD1 for D (6 bases). The sequence was obtained from a human donor with classical Hodgkin lymphoma. The sequencing used peripheral blood mononuclear cells (PBMCs), collected before the fourth cycle of nivolumab. Here the CDR3 reads CASSLVAGDYTF. CDR3 nucleotides: TGTGCCAGCAGCTTAGTAGCAGGGGACTACACCTTC. Filled out from reference TRBV7-2 and TRBJ1-2, the complete variable domain reads GAGVSQSPSNKVTEKGKDVELRCDPISGHTALYWYRQSLGQGLEFLIYFQGNSAPDKSGLPSDRFSAERTGGSVSTLTIQRTQQEDSAVYLCASSLVAGDYTFGSGTRLTVV.